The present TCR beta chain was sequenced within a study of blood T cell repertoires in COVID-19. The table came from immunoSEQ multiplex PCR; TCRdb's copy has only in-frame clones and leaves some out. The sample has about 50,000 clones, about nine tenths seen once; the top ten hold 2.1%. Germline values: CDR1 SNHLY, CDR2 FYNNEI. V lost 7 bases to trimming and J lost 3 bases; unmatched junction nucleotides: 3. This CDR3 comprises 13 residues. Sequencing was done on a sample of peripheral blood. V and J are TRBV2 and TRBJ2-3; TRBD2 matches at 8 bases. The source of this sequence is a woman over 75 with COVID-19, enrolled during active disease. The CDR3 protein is CASTRGGTDTQYF. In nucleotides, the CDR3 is TGTGCCAGCACTCGGGGGGGGACAGATACGCAGTATTTT.